This T cell receptor beta chain was recovered during a study of shared clonotypes between healthy human individuals. Study-level background: Donor composition was a couple of women and three men, aged 18 to 49.

As originally analysed: Filtering was not the same, since immunoSEQ gave junction-only sequences without quality scores. Sequencing was performed with immunoSEQ multiplex PCR; in TCRdb, only in-frame clones are kept and a portion is missing. V and J calls and clone size are as listed in that table; D and trimming were resolved from the DNA. The sample yields about 1.1 million clones, 70% to 80% seen once. The V gene lost 0 bases and the J gene lost 0 bases, with 12 bases spanning the gap. The germline V gene has CDR1 GTSNPN and CDR2 SVGIG (reference sequence). The CDR3 runs 16 residues. The material sequenced was memory CD4+ T cells from PBMCs. Subset in this sample: CD45RA-negative fraction. The TCR comes from a young man in good health. Some clones in this sample may be carry-over from other donors' samples. The chain has TRBV30 and TRBJ2-1; D is possibly TRBD2 (5 bases). The CDR3 nucleotides read TGTGCCTGGAGTGTCGGACTGTCGAGCTCCTACAATGAGCAGTTCTTC. Translating it yields CAWSVGLSSSYNEQFF.